This TCR beta chain was sequenced during a study of cytomegalovirus exposure and HLA in healthy donors. Study-level information: Early released data had about 85 million unique TCRs, all coming from HLA-typed donors. Study results and limitations: TCR beta chains numbering more than 150 were designated cytomegalovirus-associated. Presence/absence analyses treated sequencing depth as roughly uniform across donors.

CDR3 length: 17 amino acids. CDR1 is SGDLS, CDR2 YYNGEE, per germline. J gave up 0 bases and V 2 bases, and 6 bases lay outside the gene matches. 13 Jbeta primers and 60 Vbeta primers were used for the PCR. The assay was immunoSEQ multiplex PCR, and TCRdb's table has in-frame clones only and misses some. The sample table sets out 70,000 to 100,000 clones. Comment on this clone: Its specificity is unknown.

Sequenced input: PBMCs. The V call is TRBV9, the J call TRBJ2-2; the match to TRBD2 covers 8 bases. The TCR was taken from a girl aged 10 to 17 in good health and CMV-seropositive. The CDR3 is CASSVLTSGANTGELFF. For the CDR3, the DNA is TGTGCCAGCAGCGTTCTTACTAGCGGCGCGAACACCGGGGAGCTGTTTTTT.